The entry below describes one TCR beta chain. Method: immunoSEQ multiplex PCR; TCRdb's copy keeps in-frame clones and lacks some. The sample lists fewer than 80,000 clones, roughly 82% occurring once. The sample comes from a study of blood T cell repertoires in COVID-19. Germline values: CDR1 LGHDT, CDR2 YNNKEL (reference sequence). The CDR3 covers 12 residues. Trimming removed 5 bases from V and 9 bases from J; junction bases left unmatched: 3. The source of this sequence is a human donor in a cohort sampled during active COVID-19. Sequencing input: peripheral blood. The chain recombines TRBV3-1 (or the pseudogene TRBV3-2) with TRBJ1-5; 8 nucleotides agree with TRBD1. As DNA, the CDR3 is TGTGCCAGCAGCTCCGGGACAGGGCCCCAGCATTTT. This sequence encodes CASSSGTGPQHF.